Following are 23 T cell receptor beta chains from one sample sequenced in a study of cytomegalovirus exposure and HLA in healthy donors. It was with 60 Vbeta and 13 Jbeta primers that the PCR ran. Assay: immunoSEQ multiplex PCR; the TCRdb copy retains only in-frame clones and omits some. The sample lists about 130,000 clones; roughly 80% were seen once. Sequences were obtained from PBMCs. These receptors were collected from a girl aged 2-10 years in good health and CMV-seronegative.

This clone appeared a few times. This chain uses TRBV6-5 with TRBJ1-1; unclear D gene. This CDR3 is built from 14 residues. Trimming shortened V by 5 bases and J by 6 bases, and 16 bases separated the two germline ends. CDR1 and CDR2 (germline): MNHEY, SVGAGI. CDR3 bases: TGTGCCAGCAGTCCGGGGTCGGTACTTGCTGAAGCTTTCTTT. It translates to CASSPGSVLAEAFF.

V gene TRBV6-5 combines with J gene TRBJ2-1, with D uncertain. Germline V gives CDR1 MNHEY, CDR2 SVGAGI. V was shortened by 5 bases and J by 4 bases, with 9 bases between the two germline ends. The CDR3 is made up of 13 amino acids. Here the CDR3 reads CASSEARYNEQFF. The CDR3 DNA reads TGTGCCAGCAGTGAAGCTCGATACAATGAGCAGTTCTTC.

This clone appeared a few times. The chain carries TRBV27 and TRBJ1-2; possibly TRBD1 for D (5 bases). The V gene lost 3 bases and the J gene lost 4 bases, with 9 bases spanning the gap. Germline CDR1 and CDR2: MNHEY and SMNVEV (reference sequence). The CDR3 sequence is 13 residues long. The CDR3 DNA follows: TGTGCCAGCAGTTTTAGGGGTGGCTATGGCTACACCTTC. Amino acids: CASSFRGGYGYTF.

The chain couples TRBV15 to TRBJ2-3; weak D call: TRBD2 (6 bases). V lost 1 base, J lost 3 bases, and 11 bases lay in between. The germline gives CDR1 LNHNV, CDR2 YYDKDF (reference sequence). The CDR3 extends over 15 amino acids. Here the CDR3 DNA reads TGTGCCACCAGCAGAGTGCGGGGTAAAACAGATACGCAGTATTTT. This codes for CATSRVRGKTDTQYF.

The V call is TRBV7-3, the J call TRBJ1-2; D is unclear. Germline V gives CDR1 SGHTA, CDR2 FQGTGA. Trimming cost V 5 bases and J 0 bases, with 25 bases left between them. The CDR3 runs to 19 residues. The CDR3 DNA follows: TGTGCCAGCAGCGGAGGAGGCGGCCTAATTGCAGTATCTAACTATGGCTACACCTTC. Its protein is CASSGGGGLIAVSNYGYTF.

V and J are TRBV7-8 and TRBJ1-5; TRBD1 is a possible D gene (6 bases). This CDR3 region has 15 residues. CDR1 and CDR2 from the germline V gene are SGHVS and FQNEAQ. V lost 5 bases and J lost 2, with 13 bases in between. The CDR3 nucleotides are TGTGCCAGCAGCGGAACCCGGACAGGCAATCAGCCCCAGCATTTT. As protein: CASSGTRTGNQPQHF.

The CDR3 spells CASSQGLEGRPQHF. The CDR3 nucleotides are TGCGCCAGCAGCCAAGGTTTGGAGGGGAGGCCCCAGCATTTT. The chain is built from TRBV4-3 and TRBJ1-5, with D tentatively TRBD1 (5 bases). Germline values: CDR1 LGHNA, CDR2 YSLEER. Trimming shortened V by 1 base and J by 9 bases, and 13 bases separated the two germline ends. The CDR3 contains 14 residues.

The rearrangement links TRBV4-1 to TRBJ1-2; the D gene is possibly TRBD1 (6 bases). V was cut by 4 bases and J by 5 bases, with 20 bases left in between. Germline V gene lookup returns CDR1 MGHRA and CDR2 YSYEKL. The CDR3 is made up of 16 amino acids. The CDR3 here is CASSPSKGGSRYGYTF. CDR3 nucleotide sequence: TGCGCCAGCAGCCCAAGTAAAGGGGGTTCTCGATATGGCTACACCTTC.

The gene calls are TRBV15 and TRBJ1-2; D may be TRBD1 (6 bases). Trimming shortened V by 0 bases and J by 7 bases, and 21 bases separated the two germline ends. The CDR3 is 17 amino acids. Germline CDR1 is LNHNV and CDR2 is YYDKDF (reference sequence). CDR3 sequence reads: CATSRDSALRGRGGYTF. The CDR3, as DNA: TGTGCCACCAGCAGAGATTCCGCCTTGAGGGGGAGAGGTGGCTACACCTTC.

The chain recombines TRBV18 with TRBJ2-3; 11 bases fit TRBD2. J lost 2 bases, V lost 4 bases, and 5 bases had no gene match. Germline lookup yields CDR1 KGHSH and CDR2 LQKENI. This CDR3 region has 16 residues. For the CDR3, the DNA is TGTGCCAGCTCACTAAAGACTAGCGGGGTCACAGATACGCAGTATTTT. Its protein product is CASSLKTSGVTDTQYF.

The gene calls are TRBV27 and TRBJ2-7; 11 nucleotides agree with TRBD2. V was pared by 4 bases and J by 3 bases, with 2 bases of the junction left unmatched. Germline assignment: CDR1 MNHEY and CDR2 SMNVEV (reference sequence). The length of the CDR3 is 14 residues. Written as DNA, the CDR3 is TGTGCCAGCAGTTCTAGCGGGAGGTACTACGAGCAGTACTTC. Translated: CASSSSGRYYEQYF.

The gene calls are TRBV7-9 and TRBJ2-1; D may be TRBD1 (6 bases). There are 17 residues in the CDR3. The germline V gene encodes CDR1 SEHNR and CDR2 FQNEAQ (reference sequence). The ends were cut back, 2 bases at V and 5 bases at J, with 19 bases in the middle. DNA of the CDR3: TGTGCCAGCAGCTTAAACTCCTGGCAGGGGACCCACAATGAGCAGTTCTTC. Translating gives CASSLNSWQGTHNEQFF. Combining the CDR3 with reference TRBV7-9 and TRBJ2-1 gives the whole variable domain DTGVSQNPRHKITKRGQNVTFRCDPISEHNRLYWYRQTLGQGPEFLTYFQNEAQLEKSRLLSDRFSAERPKGSFSTLEIQRTEQGDSAMYLCASSLNSWQGTHNEQFFGPGTRLTVL.

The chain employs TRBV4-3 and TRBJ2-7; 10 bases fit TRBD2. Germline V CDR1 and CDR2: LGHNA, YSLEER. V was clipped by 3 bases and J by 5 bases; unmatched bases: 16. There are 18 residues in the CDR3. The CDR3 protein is CASSHAVLTSGVSHEQYF. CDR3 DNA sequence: TGCGCCAGCAGCCATGCAGTACTAACTAGCGGGGTCTCTCACGAGCAGTACTTC.

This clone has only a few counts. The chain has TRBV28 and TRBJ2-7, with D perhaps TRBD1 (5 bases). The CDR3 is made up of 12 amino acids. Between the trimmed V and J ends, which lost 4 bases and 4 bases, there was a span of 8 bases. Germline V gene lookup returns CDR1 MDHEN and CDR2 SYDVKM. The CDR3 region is CASSSPGYEQYF. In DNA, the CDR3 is TGTGCCAGCAGTTCCCCAGGGTACGAGCAGTACTTC. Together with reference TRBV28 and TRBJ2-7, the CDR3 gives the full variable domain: DVKVTQSSRYLVKRTGEKVFLECVQDMDHENMFWYRQDPGLGLRLIYFSYDVKMKEKGDIPEGYSVSREKKERFSLILESASTNQTSMYLCASSSPGYEQYFGPGTRLTVT.

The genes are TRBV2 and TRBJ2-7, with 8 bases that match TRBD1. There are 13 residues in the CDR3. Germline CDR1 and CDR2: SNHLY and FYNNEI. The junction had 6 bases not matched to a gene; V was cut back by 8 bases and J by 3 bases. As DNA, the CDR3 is TGTGCCAGCGGACAGGGATTAGGCTACGAGCAGTACTTC. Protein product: CASGQGLGYEQYF.

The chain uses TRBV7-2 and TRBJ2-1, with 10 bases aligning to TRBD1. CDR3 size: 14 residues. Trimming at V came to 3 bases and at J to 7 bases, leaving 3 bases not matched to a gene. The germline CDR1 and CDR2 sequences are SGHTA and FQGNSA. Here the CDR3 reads CASSFRDRGNEQFF. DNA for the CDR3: TGTGCCAGCAGCTTCCGGGACAGGGGTAATGAGCAGTTCTTC.

This chain's CDR3 is CARSPDRGPGYTF. Written as DNA, the CDR3 is TGTGCCAGAAGCCCGGACAGGGGGCCTGGCTACACCTTC. V gene TRBV5-3 combines with J gene TRBJ1-2; 11 positions agree with TRBD1. TRBV5-3 has ORF status, its function being uncertain. The V segment lost 4 bases and the J segment 7 bases; nucleotides outside the gene matches: 3. The CDR3 is 13 amino acids.

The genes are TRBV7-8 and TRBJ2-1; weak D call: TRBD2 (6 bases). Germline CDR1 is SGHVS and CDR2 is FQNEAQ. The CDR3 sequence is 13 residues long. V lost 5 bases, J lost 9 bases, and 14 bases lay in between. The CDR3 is CASSPSGWGEQFF. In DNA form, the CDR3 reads TGTGCCAGCAGCCCGAGCGGGTGGGGTGAGCAGTTCTTC.

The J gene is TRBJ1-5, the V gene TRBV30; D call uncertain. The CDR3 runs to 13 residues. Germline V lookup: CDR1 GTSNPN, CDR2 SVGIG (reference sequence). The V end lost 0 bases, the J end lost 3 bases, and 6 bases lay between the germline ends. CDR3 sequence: CAWSVGDNQPQHF. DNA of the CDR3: TGTGCCTGGAGTGTAGGAGACAATCAGCCCCAGCATTTT.

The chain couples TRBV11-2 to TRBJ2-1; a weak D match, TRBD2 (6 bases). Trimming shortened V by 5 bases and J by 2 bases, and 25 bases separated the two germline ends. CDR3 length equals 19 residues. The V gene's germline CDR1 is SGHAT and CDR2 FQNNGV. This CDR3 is CASSEEDQTGRRAYNEQFF. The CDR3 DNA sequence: TGTGCCAGCAGCGAGGAGGACCAAACCGGGAGACGGGCCTACAATGAGCAGTTCTTC.

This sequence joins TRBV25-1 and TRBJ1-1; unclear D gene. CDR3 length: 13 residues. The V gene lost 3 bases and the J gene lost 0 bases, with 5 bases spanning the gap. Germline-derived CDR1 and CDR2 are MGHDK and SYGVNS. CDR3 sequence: CASSDHMNTEAFF. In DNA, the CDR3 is TGTGCCAGCAGTGACCACATGAACACTGAAGCTTTCTTT. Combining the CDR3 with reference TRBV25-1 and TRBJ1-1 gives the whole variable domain EADIYQTPRYLVIGTGKKITLECSQTMGHDKMYWYQQDPGMELHLIHYSYGVNSTEKGDLSSESTVSRIRTEHFPLTLESARPSHTSQYLCASSDHMNTEAFFGQGTRLTVV.

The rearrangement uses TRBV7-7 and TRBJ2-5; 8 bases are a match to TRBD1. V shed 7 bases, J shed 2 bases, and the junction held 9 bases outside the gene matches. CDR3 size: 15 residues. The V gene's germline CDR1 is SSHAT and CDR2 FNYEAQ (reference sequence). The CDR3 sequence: CASTKGTGGQETQYF. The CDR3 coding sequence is TGTGCCAGCACCAAGGGGACAGGTGGACAAGAGACCCAGTACTTC.

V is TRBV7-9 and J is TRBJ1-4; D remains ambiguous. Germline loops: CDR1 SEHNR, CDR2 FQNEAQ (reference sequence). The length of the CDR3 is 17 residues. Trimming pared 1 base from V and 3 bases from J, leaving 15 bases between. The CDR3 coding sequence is TGTGCCAGCAGCTTAGGGGCACTTAGTGCAGCTAATGAAAAACTGTTTTTT. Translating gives CASSLGALSAANEKLFF.